These T cell receptor beta chains were read from a single sample in a study of CD4 T cells in relation to SARS-CoV-2 and coronaviruses. The antigens of these receptors remain unknown. Only in-frame clones appear in the TCRdb table, and some are missing; sequencing was by immunoSEQ multiplex PCR. The sample yields tens of thousands of clones, nearly 85% seen once. The sample was naive CD4+ T cells from PBMCs, cultured in vitro. The receptor set was obtained from an adult with COVID-19. CDR3s include the opening cysteine and the closing phenylalanine or tryptophan. The order of the fields is clone size, J gene, D gene, V gene, CDR3 protein, CDR3 DNA. D genes are given only for firm matches. Expanded clones get a size class; other rows say once, few or many, or leave the size out.

- | TRBJ1-4 | - | TRBV2 | CASSEAGGANEKLFF | TGTGCCAGCAGTGAAGCGGGGGGCGCTAATGAAAAACTGTTTTTT
once | TRBJ2-7 | TRBD1 | TRBV29-1 | CSVPGTGAHEQYF | TGCAGCGTTCCCGGGACAGGGGCCCACGAGCAGTACTTC
- | TRBJ1-2 | - | TRBV5-8 | CASSKAIDRNYGYTF | TGTGCCAGCAGCAAGGCTATTGACAGGAACTATGGCTACACCTTC
- | TRBJ2-1 | - | TRBV18 | CASSPPFRPGSYNEQFF | TGTGCCAGCTCACCACCGTTCAGACCCGGCTCCTACAATGAGCAGTTCTTC
- | TRBJ2-7 | TRBD2 | TRBV10-3 | CAISDSGRIYEQYF | TGTGCCATCAGTGACAGCGGGAGGATCTACGAGCAGTACTTC
- | TRBJ2-3 | TRBD1 | TRBV7-9 | CASSSPPGQGAADTQYF | TGTGCCAGCAGCTCGCCCCCGGGACAGGGGGCGGCAGATACGCAGTATTTT
- | TRBJ2-5 | TRBD2 | TRBV28 | CASSLAGGQETQYF | TGTGCCAGCAGCTTAGCGGGAGGGCAAGAGACCCAGTACTTC
- | TRBJ2-7 | - | TRBV27 | CASSSRDTSSYEQYF | TGTGCCAGCAGTTCTCGGGACACCAGCTCCTACGAGCAGTACTTC
- | TRBJ2-7 | - | TRBV10-1 | CASSADTHSYEQYF | TGCGCCAGCAGTGCGGATACACATTCCTACGAGCAGTACTTC
- | TRBJ2-3 | - | TRBV6-5 | CASRLHDTQYF | TGTGCCAGCAGGCTCCACGATACGCAGTATTTT
- | TRBJ1-4 | - | TRBV11-2 | CASSYDPEKLFF | TGTGCCAGCAGCTACGATCCTGAAAAACTGTTTTTT
few | TRBJ2-1 | TRBD1 | TRBV5-1 | CASTPDRGSYEQFF | TGCGCCAGCACGCCGGACAGGGGGTCATATGAGCAGTTCTTC
- | TRBJ2-5 | TRBD1 | TRBV9 | CASSARDRDQETQYF | TGTGCCAGCAGCGCTAGGGACAGGGACCAAGAGACCCAGTACTTC
- | TRBJ2-3 | - | TRBV2 | CASIREAYTDTQYF | TGTGCCAGCATCAGGGAGGCCTACACAGATACGCAGTATTTT
- | TRBJ2-5 | TRBD2 | TRBV5-4 | CASSGWTSGVQETQYF | TGTGCCAGCAGCGGATGGACTAGCGGAGTCCAAGAGACCCAGTACTTC
- | TRBJ1-2 | - | TRBV19 | CASNLYKGDYGYTF | TGTGCCAGTAACCTTTATAAGGGGGACTATGGCTACACCTTC
- | TRBJ1-2 | - | TRBV5-1 | CASSSGTANYGYTF | TGCGCCAGCAGCTCCGGGACCGCGAACTATGGCTACACCTTC
few | TRBJ2-7 | - | TRBV30 | CAWMGDLGYEQYF | TGTGCCTGGATGGGGGATTTGGGTTACGAGCAGTACTTC
once | TRBJ2-7 | TRBD2 | TRBV7-2 | CASSLGPPLGGVGEQYF | TGTGCCAGCAGCTTAGGACCTCCCCTCGGGGGGGTCGGCGAGCAGTACTTC
once | TRBJ2-7 | TRBD2 | TRBV5-4 | CASSKDQGLAGIEQYF | TGTGCCAGCAGCAAGGACCAGGGACTAGCGGGAATCGAGCAGTACTTC
- | TRBJ2-7 | TRBD2 | TRBV28 | CASKTSALYEQYF | TGTGCCAGTAAGACTAGCGCGCTCTACGAGCAGTACTTC
- | TRBJ1-4 | - | TRBV7-2 | CASSKESTTNEKLFF | TGTGCCAGCAGCAAAGAGTCCACAACTAATGAAAAACTGTTTTTT
- | TRBJ2-3 | TRBD2 | TRBV24-1 | CATSDATSGKVDTQYF | TGTGCCACCAGTGACGCTACTAGCGGGAAGGTAGATACGCAGTATTTT
- | TRBJ2-3 | - | TRBV3-1/TRBV3-2 | CASSHRNKGDTQYF | TGTGCCAGCAGCCACCGAAATAAGGGAGATACGCAGTATTTT
few | TRBJ2-7 | - | TRBV30 | CAWRTVFTYEQYF | TGTGCCTGGAGGACAGTATTTACCTACGAGCAGTACTTC
- | TRBJ2-6 | - | TRBV5-4 | CASSYTGSGANVLTF | TGTGCCAGCAGCTATACAGGGTCCGGGGCCAACGTCCTGACTTTC
few | TRBJ2-1 | TRBD1 | TRBV7-3 | CASSPGQGFNEQFF | TGTGCCAGCAGCCCCGGACAGGGTTTCAATGAGCAGTTCTTC
- | TRBJ1-1 | - | TRBV5-4 | CASSLRVETSEAFF | TGTGCCAGCAGCTTGAGGGTAGAAACTTCTGAAGCTTTCTTT
- | TRBJ2-7 | - | TRBV12-3/TRBV12-4 | CASSLAQVYKSF | TGTGCCAGCAGTTTAGCGCAAGTGTACAAATCTTTC
- | TRBJ1-1 | - | TRBV3-1/TRBV3-2 | CASSQSSIQEWGTEAFF | TGTGCCAGCAGCCAAAGTTCCATCCAGGAATGGGGCACTGAAGCTTTCTTT
- | TRBJ1-6 | - | TRBV7-9 | CASTRTNPSSPLHF | TGTGCCAGCACCCGTACTAATCCAAGTTCACCCCTCCACTTT
- | TRBJ2-2 | - | TRBV10-2 | CASTRAGRTGELFF | TGCGCCAGCACTCGGGCAGGTAGAACCGGGGAGCTGTTTTTT
once | TRBJ2-5 | TRBD1 | TRBV11-2 | CASSPGQGNFVRETQYF | TGTGCCAGCAGTCCCGGACAGGGGAATTTTGTGCGAGAGACCCAGTACTTC